This passage covers 6 T cell receptor beta chains from one sample sequenced in a study of T cell responses to AZD1222 COVID-19 vaccine. Measured with immunoSEQ multiplex PCR; TCRdb has only the in-frame clones, and not every one. The sample records about 150,000 clones, 92% being singletons. Sequenced material: peripheral blood, taken 28 days after the second AZD1222 dose. Receptor source: an adult who received the AZD1222 COVID-19 vaccine.

The rearrangement links TRBV12-3 or TRBV12-4 to TRBJ2-7; 7 bases agree with TRBD1. V lost 6 bases, J lost 0 bases, and 2 bases stayed unmatched. The CDR3 is 13 amino acids. CDR3 protein: CASSNRGSYEQYF. CDR3 coding DNA: TGTGCCAGCAGCAACAGGGGCTCCTACGAGCAGTACTTC.

V usage is TRBV29-1 and J usage is TRBJ2-7; 8 bases line up with TRBD2. Germline loops: CDR1 SQVTM, CDR2 ANQGSEA. The trim removed 5 bases at V and 3 bases at J, leaving 6 bases unmatched. CDR3 length equals 13 residues. The CDR3 loop reads CSVSAGVLYEQYF. The CDR3 DNA sequence: TGCAGCGTTTCAGCGGGAGTGCTCTACGAGCAGTACTTC.

The chain joins TRBV5-6 to TRBJ2-4; TRBD1 aligns across 8 bases. The CDR3 is made up of 15 amino acids. Germline loops: CDR1 SGHDT, CDR2 YYEEEE. After removal of 0 bases from V and 7 bases from J, the junction contained 6 bases not matched to a gene. The CDR3, as DNA: TGTGCCAGCAGCTTGGCTGTGCGGACAGGGAACATTCAGTACTTC. This codes for CASSLAVRTGNIQYF.

The chain uses TRBV2 and TRBJ2-7; a weak D match, TRBD2 (5 bases). V lost 6 bases, J lost 3 bases, and 12 bases lay in between. CDR3 length: 13 residues. The germline CDR1 and CDR2 sequences are SNHLY and FYNNEI. CDR3 sequence reads: CASSSRGHYEQYF. As DNA, the CDR3 is TGTGCCAGCAGCTCTCGAGGGCACTACGAGCAGTACTTC.

V gene TRBV28 combines with J gene TRBJ1-5, with D possibly matching TRBD1 (5 bases). V lost 3 bases and J 5 bases, leaving 8 bases between the germline ends. The germline gives CDR1 MDHEN, CDR2 SYDVKM. CDR3 length: 13 amino acids. The CDR3 DNA reads TGTGCCAGCAGTTTCTCCAGGGATCAGCCCCAGCATTTT. Translation gives CASSFSRDQPQHF.

V usage is TRBV6-4 and J usage is TRBJ2-1; a possible D gene is TRBD2 (6 bases). Germline lookup yields CDR1 MRHNA and CDR2 SNTAGT. The CDR3 loop spans 18 amino acids. Between the trimmed V and J ends, which lost 5 bases and 5 bases, there was a span of 25 bases. The DNA of the CDR3 is TGTGCCAGCAGTTATACCGGGAGAGTTTCGCGCCCCCACAATGAGCAGTTCTTC. Translated, it gives CASSYTGRVSRPHNEQFF.